One sample yielded the 19 T cell receptor beta chains listed below, sequenced in a study of identical twins. In TCRdb, the 5' RACE reads were re-called with MiXCR into one record per CDR3 protein. The sample comprises 500,000 to 650,000 distinct CDR3 sequences, under 8.5% of which are singletons, and around 1.6% rests with the top ten. These data also formed part of another study, on yellow fever vaccine responses in identical twins.

Sequenced: PBMCs. The origin of the receptors is a woman between 18 and 30 years old in good health.

The genes are TRBV12-3 or TRBV12-4 and TRBJ2-5, with 7 nucleotides matching TRBD2. There are 17 residues in the CDR3. V was clipped by 3 bases and J by 5 bases; unmatched bases: 15. The CDR3 region has the DNA TGTGCCAGCAGTTTTTTCTCTAGCGGAATATTAGATGAGACCCAGTACTTC. This gives the protein CASSFFSSGILDETQYF.

Points on this clonotype: Given a much more abundant clone one base away, this may be a read error. The chain links TRBV6-1 to TRBJ1-3, with D perhaps TRBD1 (6 bases). This CDR3 is 15 amino acids long. V was cut by 5 bases and J by 3 bases, with 14 bases left in between. Germline V gene sequence: CDR1 MNHNS, CDR2 SASEGT. The CDR3, as DNA: TGTGCCAGCAGTCCCCCGAGCAGGGGTGGAAACACCATATATTTT. Its protein is CASSPPSRGGNTIYF.

The V gene is TRBV12-3 or TRBV12-4, the J gene TRBJ1-3, with 7 nucleotides matching TRBD1. V trimming: 5 bases; J trimming: 4 bases; junction bases outside the gene matches: 5. The CDR3 sequence is 14 residues long. The CDR3 loop is CASSRDSLGNTIYF. The CDR3 DNA reads TGTGCCAGCAGTCGGGACAGTCTAGGAAACACCATATATTTT.

This clonotype occurred a few times. The chain uses TRBV2 and TRBJ1-2; no firm D call. CDR1 and CDR2 (germline): SNHLY, FYNNEI. The CDR3 extends over 13 amino acids. Trimming cost V 10 bases and J 5 bases, with 17 bases left between them. CDR3 in DNA: TGTGCCAACCAGGAGAGGGAGGCTTATGGCTACACCTTC. It yields the protein CANQEREAYGYTF.

This clonotype appeared a few times. This chain joins TRBV10-3 and TRBJ1-1; TRBD1 matches 7 bases. CDR1 and CDR2 from the germline V gene are ENHRY and SYGVKD. The CDR3 is 14 amino acids. The J segment lost 2 bases and the V segment lost 7 bases, leaving 7 bases of the junction unmatched. The CDR3 DNA sequence: TGTGCCATCACCATGGGACAGAAAAACACTGAAGCTTTCTTT. This sequence encodes CAITMGQKNTEAFF.

The chain employs TRBV20-1 and TRBJ2-1, with 14 bases matching TRBD2. CDR3 length: 15 residues. In germline, CDR1 is DFQATT, CDR2 SNEGSKA (reference sequence). The junction had 4 bases not matched to a gene; V was cut back by 3 bases and J by 6 bases. The CDR3 reads CSASRGLAGGNEQFF. The CDR3 DNA reads as TGCAGTGCTAGCCGTGGACTAGCGGGAGGCAATGAGCAGTTCTTC.

V and J are TRBV24-1 and TRBJ2-1; tentative D call: TRBD2 (6 bases). The germline V gene encodes CDR1 KGHDR and CDR2 SFDVKD. The V end lost 4 bases, the J end lost 0 bases, and 12 bases lay between the germline ends. This CDR3 has 16 residues. CDR3 residues: CATSDLGTHSYNEQFF. In DNA, the CDR3 is TGTGCCACCAGTGACTTAGGGACTCACTCCTACAATGAGCAGTTCTTC.

The rearrangement links TRBV12-3 or TRBV12-4 to TRBJ2-2; a weak D match, TRBD1 (5 bases). The CDR3 has 15 residues. V was trimmed by 3 bases and J by 1 base, leaving 9 bases between them. CDR3 nucleotide sequence: TGTGCCAGCAGTTTTGGCAGGGTGAACACCGGGGAGCTGTTTTTT. It yields the protein CASSFGRVNTGELFF.

Only a few counts were recorded for this clonotype. The V and J genes are TRBV10-3 and TRBJ2-4; D call uncertain. Germline values: CDR1 ENHRY, CDR2 SYGVKD. Trimming shortened V by 6 bases and J by 11 bases, and 14 bases separated the two germline ends. This CDR3 is built from 12 residues. CDR3 coding DNA: TGTGCCATCAGGGACGACTCGGCTGTTCAGTACTTC. This codes for CAIRDDSAVQYF.

The table lists this clonotype with many counts. As DNA, the CDR3 is TGCGCCAGCAGCATGGGACAGGGAAACACTGAAGCTTTCTTT. Protein: CASSMGQGNTEAFF. V is TRBV5-1 and J is TRBJ1-1; TRBD1 agrees at 9 bases. CDR3 size: 14 residues. V lost 4 bases and J lost 2; bases outside the gene matches: 3. Germline V CDR1 and CDR2: SGHRS, YFSETQ.

V usage is TRBV6-5 and J usage is TRBJ1-1, with TRBD1 matching over 11 bases. CDR3 length: 14 residues. The germline CDR1 and CDR2 sequences are MNHEY and SVGAGI. The V segment lost 6 bases and the J segment 6 bases; nucleotides outside the gene matches: 6. The CDR3 coding sequence is TGTGCCAGCAGCCACGGGACAGGGGGAGCTGAAGCTTTCTTT. It codes for CASSHGTGGAEAFF.

There are a few counts of this clonotype. The chain employs TRBV7-9 and TRBJ2-5; no clear D. The CDR3 contains 13 residues. Germline assignment: CDR1 SEHNR and CDR2 FQNEAQ (reference sequence). V lost 5 bases, J lost 3 bases, and 10 bases lay in between. The CDR3 sequence: CASSTVAEETQYF. The CDR3 DNA reads as TGTGCCAGCAGCACCGTGGCGGAAGAGACCCAGTACTTC.

This clonotype was detected many times. The chain has TRBV4-1 and TRBJ1-1; tentatively, D is TRBD1 (5 bases). The CDR3 is made up of 15 amino acids. CDR1 MGHRA and CDR2 YSYEKL come from the germline V gene. Trimming pared 2 bases from V and 5 bases from J, leaving 15 bases between. DNA for the CDR3: TGCGCCAGCAGCCAATATCAGGACACTTTGACTGAAGCTTTCTTT. This gives the protein CASSQYQDTLTEAFF.

This clonotype appeared many times. This chain links TRBV7-8 with TRBJ2-3, with 7 nucleotides matching TRBD2. The J segment lost 0 bases and the V segment lost 1 base, leaving 4 bases of the junction unmatched. In germline, CDR1 is SGHVS, CDR2 FQNEAQ. The CDR3 contains 16 residues. The CDR3 region is CASSLGLADSTDTQYF. For the CDR3, the DNA is TGTGCCAGCAGCTTAGGGCTAGCGGATAGCACAGATACGCAGTATTTT.

This sequence joins TRBV20-1 and TRBJ2-2, with D perhaps matching TRBD2 (6 bases). The CDR3 contains 15 residues. Germline CDR1 is DFQATT and CDR2 is SNEGSKA (reference sequence). The germline V and J ends were trimmed by 0 bases and 5 bases, with 13 bases remaining between them. The CDR3 DNA follows: TGCAGTGCTAGAGATCCCGGAGGGCGTACCGGGGAGCTGTTTTTT. This sequence encodes CSARDPGGRTGELFF.

This clonotype was counted only a few times. The rearrangement links TRBV14 to TRBJ2-4, with TRBD2 identical over 7 bases. Germline V lookup: CDR1 SGHDN, CDR2 FVKESK. The trim removed 5 bases at V and 4 bases at J, leaving 8 bases unmatched. This CDR3 comprises 15 residues. The CDR3 reads CASSWTSREKNIQYF. CDR3 nucleotides: TGTGCCAGCAGCTGGACGTCGCGGGAGAAAAACATTCAGTACTTC. Full variable domain (remainder filled in from reference TRBV14 and TRBJ2-4): EAGVTQFPSHSVIEKGQTVTLRCDPISGHDNLYWYRRVMGKEIKFLLHFVKESKQDESGMPNNRFLAERTGGTYSTLKVQPAELEDSGVYFCASSWTSREKNIQYFGAGTRLSVL.

The chain employs TRBV20-1 and TRBJ2-3; D may be TRBD1 (5 bases). The CDR3 runs 15 residues. Trimming took off 5 bases at V and 3 bases at J, with 18 bases between the two ends. Germline assignment: CDR1 DFQATT and CDR2 SNEGSKA (reference sequence). CDR3 DNA sequence: TGCAGTGCTGGTTTAGGGGATCAAGTTACAGATACGCAGTATTTT. It is translated as CSAGLGDQVTDTQYF.

This clonotype was seen more than once but under ten times. The chain uses TRBV6-5 and TRBJ2-2, with D perhaps TRBD2 (7 bases). With 1 base removed from V and 6 bases from J, the gap between germline ends came to 12 bases. The CDR3 extends over 15 amino acids. The germline V gene encodes CDR1 MNHEY and CDR2 SVGAGI. The CDR3: CASSYFGGRAGELFF. CDR3 coding DNA: TGTGCCAGCAGTTACTTCGGGGGGCGGGCCGGGGAGCTGTTTTTT.

This clonotype was seen only a few times. The chain employs TRBV5-1 and TRBJ2-7; D is ambiguous. There are 16 residues in the CDR3. Germline V lookup: CDR1 SGHRS, CDR2 YFSETQ. V was clipped by 2 bases and J by 2 bases, with 17 bases between them. The CDR3, as DNA: TGCGCCAGCAGCTTCACGTCGGGCCGAACCCCCTACGAGCAGTACTTC. It is translated as CASSFTSGRTPYEQYF. Full variable domain (remainder filled in from reference TRBV5-1 and TRBJ2-7): KAGVTQTPRYLIKTRGQQVTLSCSPISGHRSVSWYQQTPGQGLQFLFEYFSETQRNKGNFPGRFSGRQFSNSRSEMNVSTLELGDSALYLCASSFTSGRTPYEQYFGPGTRLTVT.